This TCR beta chain appears in the sequencing data of a study of T cells after yellow fever vaccination. There are 12 residues in the CDR3. Germline assignment: CDR1 SGHVS and CDR2 FQNEAQ. In the case of this clonotype: The antigen remains undetermined.

General observations from the study: It was a small share of clonotypes that appeared in both CD4 and CD8 compartments.

TCRdb independently ran MiXCR on the 5' RACE reads; one entry per CDR3 protein. The sample has roughly 250,000 distinct CDR3 sequences, roughly 13% seen once. The sequence was obtained from a man younger than 40 who received the YFV17D yellow fever vaccine. The source material was CD4+ T cells sorted from PBMCs, sampled 45 days after the yellow fever booster vaccination. The chain carries TRBV7-8 and TRBJ2-7, with D maybe TRBD2 (5 bases). CDR3 sequence (DNA): TGTTCAACGGGGAGCGGCTCCTACGAGCAGTACTTC. Its translation: CSTGSGSYEQYF. Using reference TRBV7-8 and TRBJ2-7 for the parts outside the CDR3, the full variable domain is GAGVSQSPRYKVAKRGQDVALRCDPISGHVSLFWYQQALGQGPEFLTYFQNEAQLDKSGLPSDRFFAERPEGSVSTLKIQRTQQEDSAVYLCSTGSGSYEQYFGPGTRLTVT.